This T cell receptor beta chain is drawn from a study of shared clonotypes between healthy human individuals. Germline values: CDR1 SQVTM, CDR2 ANQGSEA. This CDR3 has 16 amino acids. The ends were cut back, 2 bases at V and 4 bases at J, with 18 bases in the middle. The repertoire was sequenced with immunoSEQ multiplex PCR; TCRdb's copy has only in-frame clones and lacks some. The table has about 870,000 clones, 80% to 95% seen once; the top ten hold approximately 25%. In the naive CD8 group, cells lacked CD45RO and were positively selected for CCR7, so terminally differentiated effector memory CD45RA+ cells were left out. Healthy and HIV-negative, the adult donors had no recent acute infections or vaccinations.

What was sequenced was naive CD8+ T cells sorted from blood. This chain uses TRBV29-1 with TRBJ1-3; no clear D gene. The TCR sequence derives from a man younger than 40 in good health. The CDR3 DNA reads as TGCAGCGTTGAAACGGCCCAAGAGTTACAAGGAAACACCATATATTTT. This gives the protein CSVETAQELQGNTIYF.